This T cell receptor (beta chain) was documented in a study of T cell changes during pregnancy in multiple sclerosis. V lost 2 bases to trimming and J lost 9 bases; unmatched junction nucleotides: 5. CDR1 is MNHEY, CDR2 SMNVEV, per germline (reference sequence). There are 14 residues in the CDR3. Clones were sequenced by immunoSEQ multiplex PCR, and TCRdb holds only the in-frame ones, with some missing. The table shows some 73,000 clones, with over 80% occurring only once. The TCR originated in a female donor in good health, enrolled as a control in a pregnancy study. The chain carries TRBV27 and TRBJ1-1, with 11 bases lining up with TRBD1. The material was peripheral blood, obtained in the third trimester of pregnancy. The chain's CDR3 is CASSLGTGGTQAFF. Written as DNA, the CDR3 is TGTGCCAGCAGTTTAGGGACAGGGGGTACCCAAGCTTTCTTT.